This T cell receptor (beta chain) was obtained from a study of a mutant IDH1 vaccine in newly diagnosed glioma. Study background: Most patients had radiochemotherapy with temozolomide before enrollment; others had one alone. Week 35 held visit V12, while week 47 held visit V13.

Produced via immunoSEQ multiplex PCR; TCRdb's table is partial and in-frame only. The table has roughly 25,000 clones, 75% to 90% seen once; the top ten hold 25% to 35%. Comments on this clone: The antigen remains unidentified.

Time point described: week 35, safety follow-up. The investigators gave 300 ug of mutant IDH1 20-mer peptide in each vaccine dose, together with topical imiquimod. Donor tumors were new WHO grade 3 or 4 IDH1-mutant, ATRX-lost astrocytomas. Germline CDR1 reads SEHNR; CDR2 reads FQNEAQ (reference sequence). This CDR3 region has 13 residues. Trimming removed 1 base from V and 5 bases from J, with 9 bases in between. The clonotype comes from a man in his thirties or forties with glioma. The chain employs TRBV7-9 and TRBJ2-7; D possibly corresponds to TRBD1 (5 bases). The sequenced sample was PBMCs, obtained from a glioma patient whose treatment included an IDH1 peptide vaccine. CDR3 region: CASSLVAGNEQYF. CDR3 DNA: TGTGCCAGCAGCTTAGTAGCAGGGAACGAGCAGTACTTC.